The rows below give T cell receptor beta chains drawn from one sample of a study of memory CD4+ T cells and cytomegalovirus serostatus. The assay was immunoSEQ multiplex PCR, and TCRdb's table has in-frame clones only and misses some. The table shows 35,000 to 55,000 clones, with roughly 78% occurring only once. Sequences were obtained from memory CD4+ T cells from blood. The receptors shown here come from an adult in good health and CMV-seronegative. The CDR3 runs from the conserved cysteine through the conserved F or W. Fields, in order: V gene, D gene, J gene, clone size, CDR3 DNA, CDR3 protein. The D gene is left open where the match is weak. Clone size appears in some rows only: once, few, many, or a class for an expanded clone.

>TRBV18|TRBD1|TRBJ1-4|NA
TGTGCCAGCTCACTTTTGGACAGGTCTAATGAAAAACTGTTTTTT
CASSLLDRSNEKLFF
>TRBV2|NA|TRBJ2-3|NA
TGTGCCAGCAGGGAAGGACAGTTCACAGATACGCAGTATTTT
CASREGQFTDTQYF
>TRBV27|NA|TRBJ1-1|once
TGTGCCAGCAGTGACAGGAACCCGGCCCTGAACACTGAAGCTTTCTTT
CASSDRNPALNTEAFF
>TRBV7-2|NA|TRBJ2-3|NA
TGTGCCAGCAGCCCCGTCGCCGGAGGGCCTCGCACAGATACGCAGTATTTT
CASSPVAGGPRTDTQYF
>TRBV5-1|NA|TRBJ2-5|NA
TGCGCCAGCAGCTTTGGCACCATCCAAGAGACCCAGTACTTC
CASSFGTIQETQYF
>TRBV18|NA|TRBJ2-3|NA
TGTGCCAGCTCACCCGGTCGGCAGGTCACAGATACGCAGTATTTT
CASSPGRQVTDTQYF
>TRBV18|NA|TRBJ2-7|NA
TGTGCCAGCTCACTGGACGGCTACGAGCAGTACTTC
CASSLDGYEQYF
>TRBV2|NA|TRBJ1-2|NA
TGTGCCAGCAGTTTGATACAGTTCTATGGCTACACCTTC
CASSLIQFYGYTF
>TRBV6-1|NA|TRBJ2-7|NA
TGTGCCAGCCGGGCGAATGGGGTCTACGAGCAGTACTTC
CASRANGVYEQYF
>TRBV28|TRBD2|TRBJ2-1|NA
TGTGCCAGCAGTCTGAAAAGCGGGGGACTTTACAATGAGCAGTTCTTC
CASSLKSGGLYNEQFF
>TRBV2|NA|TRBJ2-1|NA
TGTGCCAGCAAGCTCCGAGCCCGAGGGGATGAGCAGTTCTTC
CASKLRARGDEQFF
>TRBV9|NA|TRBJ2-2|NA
TGTGCCAGCAGCGTGAACGGGGCGAACACCGGGGAGCTGTTTTTT
CASSVNGANTGELFF
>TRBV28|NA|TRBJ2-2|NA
TGTGCCAGCAGGCGGGACGGATTCACCGGGGAGCTGTTTTTT
CASRRDGFTGELFF
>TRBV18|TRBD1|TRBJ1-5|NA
TGTGCCAGCTCACCGGAAACAGGGGGTCATCAGCCCCAGCATTTT
CASSPETGGHQPQHF
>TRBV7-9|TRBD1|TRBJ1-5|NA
TGTGCCAGCGGGACAGTCACTGAAGGGCCCCAGCATTTT
CASGTVTEGPQHF
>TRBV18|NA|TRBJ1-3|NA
TGTGCCAGCTCACGGATTTACTCTGGAAACACCATATATTTT
CASSRIYSGNTIYF
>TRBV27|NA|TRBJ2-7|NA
TGTGCCAGCAGTTTGGACAGACAATCCTACGAGCAGTACTTC
CASSLDRQSYEQYF
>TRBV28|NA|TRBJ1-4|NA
TGTGCCAGCAGTTCCTACCGACAGAACAACGAAAAACTGTTTTTT
CASSSYRQNNEKLFF
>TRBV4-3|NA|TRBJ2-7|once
TGCGCCAGCAGCCAAGATGAACTACGCGAGCAGTACTTC
CASSQDELREQYF
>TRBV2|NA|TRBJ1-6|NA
TGTGCCAGGACGCCGGACAGAAAAAATTCACCCCTCCACTTT
CARTPDRKNSPLHF
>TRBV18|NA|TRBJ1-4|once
TGTGCCAGCTCACCAGGTGTTTATGAAAAACTGTTTTTT
CASSPGVYEKLFF
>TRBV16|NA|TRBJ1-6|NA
TGTGCCAGCAGCCGCACTCAGAGCTCCTATAATTCACCCCTCCACTTT
CASSRTQSSYNSPLHF